The rows below give T cell receptor beta chains drawn from one sample of a study of long-term antiretroviral therapy in people with HIV. Data came from immunoSEQ multiplex PCR; TCRdb stores just in-frame clones and leaves some out. In the table there are about 23,000 clones, approximately 90% of which are singletons. Specimen: unsorted PBMCs, collected 0.6 years after starting antiretroviral therapy. Source of these receptors: a man aged 55-75 years with HIV. Each CDR3 is given with its conserved first and last residue. The order of the fields is V gene, clone size, J gene, CDR3 protein. Some rows mark clone size as missing; the rest say once, few, many or name a class of expanded clone.

V gene: TRBV18; clone size: NA; J gene: TRBJ1-5; CDR3 protein: CASSPGLPGGSNQPQHF
V gene: TRBV27; clone size: NA; J gene: TRBJ2-7; CDR3 protein: CASRPGPLYEQYF
V gene: TRBV27; clone size: NA; J gene: TRBJ1-4; CDR3 protein: CASSLAGEEEKLFF
V gene: TRBV30; clone size: NA; J gene: TRBJ1-2; CDR3 protein: CAWSVRGLSGGYTF
V gene: TRBV7-2; clone size: few; J gene: TRBJ1-6; CDR3 protein: CASSLAPGQGAVHNSPLHF
V gene: TRBV18; clone size: few; J gene: TRBJ2-7; CDR3 protein: CASSPSLYEQYF
V gene: TRBV9; clone size: NA; J gene: TRBJ2-7; CDR3 protein: CASSGESGRPREQYF
V gene: TRBV11-2; clone size: NA; J gene: TRBJ2-7; CDR3 protein: CASSLVGAGGVYEQYF
V gene: TRBV18; clone size: NA; J gene: TRBJ2-7; CDR3 protein: CASSPGRRALWDEQYF
V gene: TRBV11-1; clone size: NA; J gene: TRBJ2-7; CDR3 protein: CASSSGGASGAYEQYF
V gene: TRBV28; clone size: NA; J gene: TRBJ2-3; CDR3 protein: CASSLGGGRTTDTQYF
V gene: TRBV27; clone size: NA; J gene: TRBJ1-2; CDR3 protein: CASSFYNRGRLEGYTF
V gene: TRBV7-2; clone size: once; J gene: TRBJ2-2; CDR3 protein: CASSLGGTVTGELFF
V gene: TRBV7-9; clone size: few; J gene: TRBJ2-7; CDR3 protein: CASRPTGGEQYF
V gene: TRBV5-4; clone size: NA; J gene: TRBJ2-1; CDR3 protein: CASLAGGLGPHNEQFF
V gene: TRBV19; clone size: NA; J gene: TRBJ2-1; CDR3 protein: CASKKGGEQFF
V gene: TRBV2; clone size: NA; J gene: TRBJ2-3; CDR3 protein: CASCRLAGRDTQYF
V gene: TRBV11-2; clone size: NA; J gene: TRBJ1-3; CDR3 protein: CASSLFSIGNTIYF
V gene: TRBV7-9; clone size: NA; J gene: TRBJ2-7; CDR3 protein: CASTQLGEGREGQYF
V gene: TRBV10-3; clone size: NA; J gene: TRBJ2-5; CDR3 protein: CATRDAQETQYF
V gene: TRBV7-3; clone size: NA; J gene: TRBJ1-2; CDR3 protein: CASSSNRDNGYTF
V gene: TRBV27; clone size: NA; J gene: TRBJ1-5; CDR3 protein: CASSLGRLGGPQHF
V gene: TRBV5-1; clone size: NA; J gene: TRBJ1-1; CDR3 protein: CASSPGAGGAVNTEAFF
V gene: TRBV12-5; clone size: NA; J gene: TRBJ1-5; CDR3 protein: CASGWDRGQPQHF
V gene: TRBV19; clone size: NA; J gene: TRBJ2-2; CDR3 protein: CASTRRPGELFF